The rows below give T cell receptor beta chains drawn from one sample of a study of tumor-infiltrating lymphocytes in primary liver carcinoma. TCRdb reprocessed the multiplex PCR reads with MiXCR, giving one entry per CDR3 protein. The sample consists of a few hundred thousand distinct CDR3 sequences, 50% to 60% of them appearing once. The material sequenced was peripheral blood. These receptors came from a woman in her 30s with primary liver carcinoma and hepatitis B virus infection. Both conserved end residues are part of each CDR3. A D gene is named only where the DNA matches it firmly. The size field is filled for only some rows; it gives once, few, many or a size class.

-	-	TRBV12-5	TRBJ1-2	CASGLMRGGDGYTF	TGTGCTAGTGGTTTGATGAGAGGGGGGGATGGCTACACCTTC
-	-	TRBV11-2	TRBJ2-7	CAGSPPERSAREQYF	TGTGCCGGCAGCCCCCCAGAGCGATCGGCGAGGGAGCAGTACTTC
-	TRBD1	TRBV12-3/TRBV12-4	TRBJ1-4	CASSNIQGGFNEKLFF	TGTGCCAGCAGCAATATACAGGGGGGCTTTAATGAAAAACTGTTTTTT
many	-	TRBV28	TRBJ2-5	CASSSILPQETQYF	TGTGCCAGCAGTTCCATCCTACCCCAAGAGACCCAGTACTTC
-	-	TRBV28	TRBJ2-7	CASSLKGWEQGLMKQYF	TGTGCCAGCAGTTTAAAGGGGTGGGAACAGGGCCTGATGAAGCAGTACTTC
-	TRBD2	TRBV11-2	TRBJ2-3	CASSLGIPSGGTDTQYF	TGTGCCAGCAGCTTAGGTATACCTAGCGGGGGCACAGATACGCAGTATTTT
-	TRBD2	TRBV11-2	TRBJ2-3	CASSLSSGIRRDTQYF	TGTGCCAGCAGCTTGTCTAGCGGGATCCGCAGGGATACGCAGTATTTT
many	-	TRBV29-1	TRBJ2-1	CSVDLRNRANEQFF	TGCAGCGTTGATCTACGGAATCGGGCCAATGAGCAGTTCTTC
many	TRBD1	TRBV6-2/TRBV6-3	TRBJ2-5	CASSKQGAGETQYF	TGTGCCAGCAGCAAACAGGGGGCCGGCGAGACCCAGTACTTC
many	-	TRBV4-1	TRBJ2-4	CAVQGDKNIQYF	TGCGCCGTACAGGGAGACAAAAACATTCAGTACTTC
-	-	TRBV14	TRBJ2-3	CASSQWDNQPQYF	TGTGCCAGCAGCCAATGGGACAATCAGCCCCAGTATTTT
-	-	TRBV6-5	TRBJ2-5	CAVRGRGPYQEAQYF	TGTGCCGTCAGAGGTCGAGGCCCGTACCAAGAGGCCCAGTACTTC
-	-	TRBV7-8	TRBJ1-1	CASTPGGLTEAFF	TGTGCCAGCACCCCGGGGGGTCTAACTGAAGCTTTCTTT
many	TRBD1	TRBV6-6	TRBJ1-1	CASSEQGADTEAFF	TGTGCCAGCAGTGAACAGGGGGCTGACACTGAAGCTTTCTTT
once	-	TRBV12-3/TRBV12-4	TRBJ2-3	CASSRTEAQYF	TGTGCCAGCAGCCGAACAGAGGCCCAGTATTTT
-	TRBD2	TRBV28	TRBJ2-3	CANSPNLLAGDTQYF	TGTGCCAACAGTCCCAACCTACTAGCGGGAGATACGCAGTATTTT
-	-	TRBV11-2	TRBJ2-3	CTSSLISGRAAPLAQYF	TGTACCAGCAGCTTAATAAGCGGAAGGGCCGCCCCCCTCGCGCAGTATTTT